This T cell receptor (beta chain) was captured by sequencing in a study of CD8 T cell repertoires and HIV-1 epitope variants. In the study overall: Control wells had CMV/EBV/flu peptides, negative Ebola AY9, or no peptide. An uncultured baseline aliquot held 1M T cells.

V was shortened by 2 bases and J by 0 bases, with 5 bases between the two germline ends. Germline assignment: CDR1 MNHEY and CDR2 SVGAGI. The CDR3 loop spans 14 amino acids. Comment on this clone: What it binds is not known.

Whole-study findings and limits: Of roughly ten antigen-specific beta clonotypes, five to seven appeared to cross-react with escape variants.

TCRdb's copy holds only in-frame clones and misses some; the assay was immunoSEQ multiplex PCR. The table shows about 5,300 clones, with roughly 60% occurring only once. This chain connects TRBV6-5 to TRBJ1-5; D not resolved. Sequencing was done on a sample of cultured CD8+ T cells derived from PBMCs. The source of this sequence is a male donor with HIV. The CDR3: CASSYGNSNQPQHF. In nucleotides, the CDR3 is TGTGCCAGCAGTTACGGTAATAGCAATCAGCCCCAGCATTTT.